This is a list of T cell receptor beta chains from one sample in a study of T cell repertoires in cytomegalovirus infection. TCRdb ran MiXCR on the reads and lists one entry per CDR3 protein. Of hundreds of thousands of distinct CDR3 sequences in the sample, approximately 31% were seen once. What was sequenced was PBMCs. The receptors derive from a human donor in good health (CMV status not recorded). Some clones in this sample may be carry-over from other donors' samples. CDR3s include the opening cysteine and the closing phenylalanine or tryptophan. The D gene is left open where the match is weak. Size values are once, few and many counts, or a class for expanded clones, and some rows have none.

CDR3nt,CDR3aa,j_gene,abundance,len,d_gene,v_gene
TGTGCCAGCAGCTCCAGCCTAGTGGATAGCAATCAGCCCCAGCATTTT,CASSSSLVDSNQPQHF,TRBJ1-5,once,16,.,TRBV3-1
TGTGCCAGCAGTTACTCCGTCGGACCCCAGGGCGCTGAAGCTTTCTTT,CASSYSVGPQGAEAFF,TRBJ1-1,.,16,.,TRBV6-2/TRBV6-3
TGCGCCAGCAGCCAACCGGACAGGGGGGCCGGGGAGCTGTTTTTT,CASSQPDRGAGELFF,TRBJ2-2,few,15,TRBD1,TRBV4-1
TGTGCCAGCAGTTTAATGAGGACGGGAGGTGAAGCTTTCTTT,CASSLMRTGGEAFF,TRBJ1-1,few,14,.,TRBV12-3/TRBV12-4
TGTGCCAGCAGCTCCCACAGGGTAGGGAGGCACATGAACACTGAAGCTTTCTTT,CASSSHRVGRHMNTEAFF,TRBJ1-1,many,18,.,TRBV7-6
TGTGCCATCAGCACCTGGACAGTCCAAGAGACCCAGTACTTC,CAISTWTVQETQYF,TRBJ2-5,.,14,.,TRBV7-9
TGCAGCGGTTATCCGGGACCTAAGGGAGAGACCCATTACTTC,CSGYPGPKGETHYF,TRBJ2-5,.,14,.,TRBV29-1
TGTGCCAGCAGTTACCCTCCCACAGATACGCAGTATTTT,CASSYPPTDTQYF,TRBJ2-3,many,13,.,TRBV12-3/TRBV12-4
TGTGCCAGCCTAGACACCCCAGGAACTGAAGCTTTCTTT,CASLDTPGTEAFF,TRBJ1-1,few,13,.,TRBV6-5
TGTGCCAGCAGCACACTAGCAGACGAGACCCAGTACTTC,CASSTLADETQYF,TRBJ2-5,few,13,.,TRBV5-3
TGCAGCGTGGAGGGCTACCTTAGCACAGATACGCAGTATTTT,CSVEGYLSTDTQYF,TRBJ2-3,.,14,.,TRBV29-1
TGTGCCAGCAGCCTCAGGAAGGCTAGCGGCTATGAGCAGTTATTC,CASSLRKASGYEQLF,TRBJ2-1,.,15,TRBD2,TRBV4-2
TGCGCCAGCAGCCCCGGGACTAGCGGGTCTCTCACAGATACGCAGTATTTT,CASSPGTSGSLTDTQYF,TRBJ2-3,.,17,TRBD2,TRBV5-1
TGTGCCAGCAGCTCAGGGCAGAGAGTTCGGATAGATACGCAGTATTTT,CASSSGQRVRIDTQYF,TRBJ2-3,.,16,.,TRBV7-9